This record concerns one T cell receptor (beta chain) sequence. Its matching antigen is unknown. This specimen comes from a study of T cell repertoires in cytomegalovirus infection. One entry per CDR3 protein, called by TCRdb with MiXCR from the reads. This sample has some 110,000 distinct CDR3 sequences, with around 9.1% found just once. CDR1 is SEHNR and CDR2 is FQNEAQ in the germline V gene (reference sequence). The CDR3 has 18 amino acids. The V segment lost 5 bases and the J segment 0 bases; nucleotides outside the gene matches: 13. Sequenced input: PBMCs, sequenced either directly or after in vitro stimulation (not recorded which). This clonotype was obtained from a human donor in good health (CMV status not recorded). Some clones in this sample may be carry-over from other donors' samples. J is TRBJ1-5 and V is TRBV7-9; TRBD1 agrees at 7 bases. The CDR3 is CASSNPLGTEYSNQPQHF. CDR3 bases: TGTGCCAGCAGCAACCCCTTGGGGACAGAGTATAGCAATCAGCCCCAGCATTTT. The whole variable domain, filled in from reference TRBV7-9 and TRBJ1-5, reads DTGVSQNPRHKITKRGQNVTFRCDPISEHNRLYWYRQTLGQGPEFLTYFQNEAQLEKSRLLSDRFSAERPKGSFSTLEIQRTEQGDSAMYLCASSNPLGTEYSNQPQHFGDGTRLSIL.